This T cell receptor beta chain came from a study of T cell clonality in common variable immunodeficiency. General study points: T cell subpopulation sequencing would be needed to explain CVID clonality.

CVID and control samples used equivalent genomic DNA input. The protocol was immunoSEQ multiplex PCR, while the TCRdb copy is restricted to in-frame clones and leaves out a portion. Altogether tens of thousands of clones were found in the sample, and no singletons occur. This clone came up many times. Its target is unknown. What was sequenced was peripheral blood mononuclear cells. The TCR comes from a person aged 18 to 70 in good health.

The CDR3 reads CASSPNRESSEQFF. The DNA read from the CDR3 is TGTGCCAGTAGCCCAAACAGGGAATCTAGTGAG. The V and J genes are TRBV19 and TRBJ2-1, with a tentative D call TRBD1 (6 bases). The read stops 3 residues short of the end of the CDR3; the missing end is completed from the germline J gene. CDR3 length equals 14 residues. From germline, CDR1 is LNHDA and CDR2 SQIVND (reference sequence). V was shortened by 6 bases and J by 9 bases, with 18 bases between the two germline ends.